These 20 T cell receptor beta chains originate from one sample sequenced in a study of beta chain features in type 1 diabetes. The investigators reverse transcribed all of the isolated RNA, so they sequenced expressed TCRB transcripts. This table comes from immunoSEQ multiplex PCR, and its TCRdb copy is limited to in-frame clones, with some not included. In the table there are just over 600,000 clones, roughly a sixth of which are singletons. The sequencing sample was made of naive CD4+ T cells from blood. All receptors derive from a man between 18 and 35 years old in good health.

The chain couples TRBV25-1 to TRBJ1-2; no clear D gene. The CDR3 has 16 residues. Between the trimmed V and J ends, which lost 4 bases and 7 bases, there was a span of 22 bases. Germline lookup yields CDR1 MGHDK and CDR2 SYGVNS. DNA of the CDR3: TGTGCCAGCAGTGGGCATGCCGGCTCCCTATTGCGTGGCTACACCTTC. This sequence encodes CASSGHAGSLLRGYTF.

This clone has only a few counts. The rearrangement uses TRBV6-5 and TRBJ1-4; 8 nucleotides match TRBD1. V lost 6 bases and J lost 8; bases outside the gene matches: 2. Looked up from germline, CDR1 is MNHEY and CDR2 is SVGAGI. The CDR3 is made up of 12 amino acids. CDR3 DNA sequence: TGTGCCAGCAGCCCAGGGGGCGAAAAACTGTTTTTT. Encoded protein: CASSPGGEKLFF.

The CDR3 DNA follows: TGTGCCAGCAGCTGGACAGGGGTTGGTGACGGGGAGCTGTTTTTT. Its translation: CASSWTGVGDGELFF. The rearrangement uses TRBV7-9 and TRBJ2-2, with 9 bases aligning to TRBD1. The CDR3 runs to 15 residues. Trimming cost V 4 bases and J 7 bases; bases outside gene matches: 7. CDR1 and CDR2 (germline): SEHNR, FQNEAQ (reference sequence).

This clone was picked up a small number of times. The chain employs TRBV7-9 and TRBJ2-5; 9 nucleotides match TRBD1. The J call is doubtful: the DNA matches TRBJ2-7 better. Germline V gene lookup returns CDR1 SEHNR and CDR2 FQNEAQ (reference sequence). The CDR3 consists of 15 residues. CDR3: CASSSTGTGYHEQYF. The CDR3 DNA reads TGTGCCAGCAGCTCAACCGGGACAGGGTACCACGAGCAGTACTTC.

This clone was observed a few times. This chain uses TRBV7-3 with TRBJ2-7; 8 nucleotides align to TRBD2. This CDR3 is built from 14 residues. Trimming at V came to 1 base and at J to 11 bases, leaving 10 bases not matched to a gene. Germline V gene sequence: CDR1 SGHTA, CDR2 FQGTGA. The CDR3 DNA is TGTGCCAGCAGCTTAAACCCAACGGGCGGGAGGAAGTACTTC. As protein: CASSLNPTGGRKYF.

This clone was observed a single time. The same CDR3 arises from other DNA sequences in this sample as well. The rearrangement joins TRBV7-3 to TRBJ2-2; D unresolved. The CDR3 consists of 13 residues. Looked up from germline, CDR1 is SGHTA and CDR2 is FQGTGA. Deletions cut 5 bases from V and 5 bases from J, with 9 bases between. CDR3 in amino acids: CASSLGKTGELFF. CDR3 nucleotide sequence: TGTGCCAGCAGCCTGGGGAAGACCGGGGAGCTGTTTTTT.

The rearrangement joins TRBV29-1 to TRBJ2-2, with D maybe TRBD1 (5 bases). The V end was cut by 6 bases, the J end by 1 base, with 9 bases between. CDR3 length equals 13 residues. Germline lookup yields CDR1 SQVTM and CDR2 ANQGSEA. The CDR3 loop is CSVRVRNTGELFF. The CDR3 DNA reads as TGCAGCGTCAGGGTTCGGAACACCGGGGAGCTGTTTTTT.

In its sample, this clone was seen a few times. The V gene is TRBV28, the J gene TRBJ1-2; TRBD1 agrees at 7 bases. V lost 10 bases to trimming and J lost 7 bases; unmatched junction nucleotides: 15. Germline CDR1 is MDHEN and CDR2 is SYDVKM. This CDR3 is 14 amino acids long. CDR3 residues: CATRSGTVGLGYTF. The CDR3 DNA sequence: TGTGCCACCAGGTCCGGGACAGTGGGTCTTGGCTACACCTTC.

In its sample, this clone was seen a few times. The chain joins TRBV13 to TRBJ2-3; 13 bases align to TRBD2. The CDR3 is 17 amino acids. V lost 5 bases and J lost 3; bases outside the gene matches: 8. Per germline, CDR1 PRHDT and CDR2 FYEKMQ (reference sequence). The CDR3 loop reads CASSTSPGLAGTDTQYF. CDR3 nucleotide sequence: TGTGCCAGCAGCACTAGTCCGGGACTAGCGGGGACAGATACGCAGTATTTT. Supplemented by reference TRBV13 and TRBJ2-3, the full variable domain reads AAGVIQSPRHLIKEKRETATLKCYPIPRHDTVYWYQQGPGQDPQFLISFYEKMQSDKGSIPDRFSAQQFSDYHSELNMSSLELGDSALYFCASSTSPGLAGTDTQYFGPGTRLTVL.

The chain joins TRBV7-3 to TRBJ2-7; 9 bases map to TRBD1. The germline V gene encodes CDR1 SGHTA and CDR2 FQGTGA. The ends lost 1 base at V and 4 bases at J; junction bases unmatched: 2. The CDR3 extends over 14 amino acids. This CDR3 is CASSLSGQGYEQYF. CDR3 nucleotides: TGTGCCAGCAGCTTAAGCGGACAGGGGTACGAGCAGTACTTC.

This chain links TRBV28 with TRBJ1-1; D unclear. Germline V CDR1 and CDR2: MDHEN, SYDVKM. This CDR3 region has 11 residues. Trimming took off 4 bases at V and 11 bases at J, with 11 bases between the two ends. The CDR3 here is CASSSAQVAFF. Written as DNA, the CDR3 is TGTGCCAGCAGTTCCGCGCAGGTGGCTTTCTTT.

There are a few counts of this clone. This chain links TRBV4-2 with TRBJ2-3; no definite D call. In germline, CDR1 is LGHNA, CDR2 YNFKEQ. This CDR3 comprises 14 residues. V lost 2 bases to trimming and J lost 4 bases, with 10 bases between them. CDR3 coding DNA: TGTGCCAGCAGCCAAAGCCGAGCCGCAGATACGCAGTATTTT. This codes for CASSQSRAADTQYF.

The chain is built from TRBV7-6 and TRBJ2-7; D is perhaps TRBD2 (6 bases). The length of the CDR3 is 17 residues. Trimming removed 5 bases from V and 2 bases from J, with 22 bases in between. Germline V gives CDR1 SGHVS, CDR2 FNYEAQ. For the CDR3, the DNA is TGTGCCAGCAGCCTAAGGACTACCCCGGACTATACCTACGAGCAGTACTTC. Translation: CASSLRTTPDYTYEQYF.

A single count supports this clone. The chain recombines TRBV4-3 with TRBJ2-5; D remains unclear. The CDR3 sequence is 14 residues long. V dropped 1 base and J dropped 4 bases, with 10 bases sitting between them. The V gene's germline CDR1 is LGHNA and CDR2 YSLEER. CDR3 in DNA: TGCGCCAGCAGCCAAGGAAGGAGCTTAGAGACCCAGTACTTC. Protein product: CASSQGRSLETQYF.

This clone was recorded a few times. V usage is TRBV6-5 and J usage is TRBJ1-6; 8 nucleotides agree with TRBD1. The CDR3 has 14 residues. CDR1 and CDR2 from the germline V gene are MNHEY and SVGAGI. V was pared by 6 bases and J by 7 bases, with 5 bases of the junction left unmatched. CDR3 DNA sequence: TGTGCCAGCAGACTGGACAGGGCGAATTCACCCCTCCACTTT. The encoded protein is CASRLDRANSPLHF.

The V gene is TRBV7-2, the J gene TRBJ1-1, with D perhaps TRBD1 (6 bases). Germline CDR1 SGHTA, CDR2 FQGNSA. The CDR3 runs 15 residues. V shed 5 bases and J shed 0 bases, with 13 bases lying between them. The CDR3 DNA follows: TGTGCCAGCAGCAGCAGGGGAGGGATGAACACTGAAGCTTTCTTT. Amino acid sequence: CASSSRGGMNTEAFF.

There are a few counts of this clone. The germline gene is not matched at one end of the junction; a read error may be the cause. The chain couples TRBV7-2 to TRBJ1-2, with D hard to call. The length of the CDR3 is 12 residues. The germline gives CDR1 SGHTA, CDR2 FQGNSA. DNA of the CDR3: TGTGCCAGCAGCTTAGGTTCACTGCAAGCCGCCTTC. This gives the protein CASSLGSLQAAF.

This chain joins TRBV11-2 and TRBJ1-2; tentatively, D is TRBD1 (6 bases). V was clipped by 6 bases and J by 4 bases, with 18 bases between them. Germline V gene lookup returns CDR1 SGHAT and CDR2 FQNNGV. The CDR3 spans 15 residues. The DNA of the CDR3 is TGTGCCAGCAGTCCAAGTCCGGGACATCCCTATGGCTACACCTTC. Translating gives CASSPSPGHPYGYTF. The whole variable domain, remainder taken from reference TRBV11-2 and TRBJ1-2, is EAGVAQSPRYKIIEKRQSVAFWCNPISGHATLYWYQQILGQGPKLLIQFQNNGVVDDSQLPKDRFSAERLKGVDSTLKIQPAKLEDSAVYLCASSPSPGHPYGYTFGSGTRLTVV.

In its sample, this clone was seen a few times. The rearrangement links TRBV4-2 to TRBJ1-5, with 12 bases aligning to TRBD1. The CDR3 length is 18 residues. The trim removed 4 bases at V and 5 bases at J, leaving 12 bases unmatched. Germline V gives CDR1 LGHNA, CDR2 YNFKEQ. CDR3 protein: CASSPLRPGQGADQPQHF. CDR3 sequence (DNA): TGTGCCAGCAGCCCTTTACGGCCGGGACAGGGGGCTGATCAGCCCCAGCATTTT.

The chain couples TRBV7-6 to TRBJ2-1; the D gene is possibly TRBD1 (6 bases). CDR3 size: 15 residues. Germline V gives CDR1 SGHVS, CDR2 FNYEAQ. Trimming stripped 5 bases from V and 0 bases from J, with 11 bases between. Here the CDR3 reads CASSPTGPSYNEQFF. CDR3 nucleotides: TGTGCCAGCAGCCCCACAGGGCCCTCCTACAATGAGCAGTTCTTC.